This TCR beta chain originates from a study of cytomegalovirus exposure and HLA in healthy donors. This clone was counted only a few times. Its antigen is not known. The V and J ends lost 4 bases and 3 bases, in that order; junction bases with no gene match: 5. The CDR3 spans 14 residues. The germline gives CDR1 SGHTA, CDR2 FQGNSA. Overall study results and limits: Indistinguishable V segments such as TRBV6-2 and TRBV6-3 were excluded. Through in vitro validation, three CMV-associated chains were shown to be specific for CMV antigens. In a later analysis, TCR association rates varied by HLA locus: DRB1 most, HLA-C fewest.

The PCR was carried out with 60 Vbeta primers and 13 Jbeta primers. Profiled with immunoSEQ multiplex PCR; TCRdb holds only in-frame clones, not every one. This sample has roughly 110,000 clones, with around 71% found just once. The J gene is TRBJ2-7, the V gene TRBV7-2; 8 positions match TRBD2. Sequences were obtained from PBMCs. This receptor was identified in a boy aged 5 to 17 in good health and CMV-seronegative. This chain's CDR3 is CASSSGGTSYEQYF. The CDR3 DNA sequence: TGTGCCAGCAGCTCCGGAGGGACTAGCTACGAGCAGTACTTC.